These 31 T cell receptor beta chains were all obtained from the same sample, sequenced in a study of cytomegalovirus exposure and HLA in healthy donors. PCR primers comprised 60 Vbeta and 13 Jbeta primers. TCRdb keeps only in-frame clones here, not all; method: immunoSEQ multiplex PCR. The sample holds about 120,000 clones, roughly 82% seen once. Sequenced sample: PBMCs. Every receptor here comes from a male donor in good health and CMV-seropositive.

The CDR3 bases are TGTGCCAGCAGTGAAGGTGGGGGGGCCGGAGATACGCAGTATTTT. Translation: CASSEGGGAGDTQYF. The rearrangement uses TRBV2 and TRBJ2-3, with a tentative D call TRBD2 (7 bases). V dropped 1 base and J dropped 5 bases, with 13 bases sitting between them. Germline-derived CDR1 and CDR2 are SNHLY and FYNNEI. The CDR3 is made up of 15 amino acids.

The chain has TRBV19 and TRBJ2-7; D may be TRBD1 (6 bases). The V gene's germline CDR1 is LNHDA and CDR2 SQIVND (reference sequence). CDR3 length: 13 amino acids. V lost 3 bases to trimming and J lost 5 bases, with 11 bases between them. CDR3 amino acids: CASSIISGDEQYF. CDR3 DNA sequence: TGTGCCAGTAGTATTATATCAGGGGACGAGCAGTACTTC.

The rearrangement links TRBV5-4 to TRBJ2-1; the D gene is possibly TRBD2 (5 bases). CDR1 is SGHNT and CDR2 is YYREEE in the germline V gene (reference sequence). Trimming cost V 0 bases and J 0 bases, with 13 bases left between them. The length of the CDR3 is 17 residues. The CDR3 DNA is TGTGCCAGCAGCTTGGGAGGGAGCCCTGTCTCCTACAATGAGCAGTTCTTC. Amino acid sequence: CASSLGGSPVSYNEQFF. The whole variable domain, filled in from reference TRBV5-4 and TRBJ2-1, reads ETGVTQSPTHLIKTRGQQVTLRCSSQSGHNTVSWYQQALGQGPQFIFQYYREEENGRGNFPPRFSGLQFPNYSSELNVNALELDDSALYLCASSLGGSPVSYNEQFFGPGTRLTVL.

The chain links TRBV6-4 to TRBJ2-1; 11 bases agree with TRBD2. The CDR3 runs to 13 residues. V lost 4 bases to trimming and J lost 9 bases; unmatched junction nucleotides: 2. Germline CDR1 and CDR2: MRHNA and SNTAGT. The CDR3 is CASSVSGRAEQFF. CDR3 coding DNA: TGTGCCAGCAGTGTTAGCGGGAGGGCTGAGCAGTTCTTC.

This clone was counted a single time. The chain combines TRBV29-1 with TRBJ1-1, with 9 nucleotides matching TRBD1. Germline V gene sequence: CDR1 SQVTM, CDR2 ANQGSEA. This CDR3 has 13 residues. After removal of 3 bases from V and 5 bases from J, the junction contained 4 bases not matched to a gene. The CDR3 sequence is CSVDWTGVTEAFF. In DNA, the CDR3 is TGCAGCGTTGACTGGACAGGGGTTACTGAAGCTTTCTTT.

This rearrangement joins TRBV28 to TRBJ2-1; no firm D call. V shed 6 bases and J shed 4 bases, with 16 bases lying between them. CDR1 and CDR2 from the germline V gene are MDHEN and SYDVKM. The CDR3 covers 15 residues. The CDR3 loop is CASSLELVGYNEQFF. The CDR3 DNA follows: TGTGCCAGCAGCCTAGAGTTGGTAGGATACAATGAGCAGTTCTTC.

This chain joins TRBV10-3 and TRBJ2-3, with D possibly being TRBD2 (6 bases). CDR1 ENHRY and CDR2 SYGVKD come from the germline V gene. Trimming cost V 11 bases and J 0 bases, with 15 bases left between them. The CDR3 loop spans 14 amino acids. The CDR3 region has the DNA TGTGCCCTCGGAGGGGCCGGTAGCACAGATACGCAGTATTTT. This sequence encodes CALGGAGSTDTQYF.

The chain has TRBV28 and TRBJ1-5; the D is unclear. With 5 bases removed from V and 5 bases from J, the gap between germline ends came to 7 bases. Germline assignment: CDR1 MDHEN and CDR2 SYDVKM. This CDR3 contains 12 residues. The CDR3 DNA follows: TGTGCCAGCAGTGCGGTGGATCAGCCCCAGCATTTT. Its translation: CASSAVDQPQHF.

The V gene is TRBV6-5, the J gene TRBJ1-1; D gene ambiguous. In germline, CDR1 is MNHEY, CDR2 SVGAGI. This CDR3 comprises 15 residues. The V gene lost 0 bases and the J gene lost 0 bases, with 8 bases spanning the gap. The CDR3 region has the DNA TGTGCCAGCAGTTACTCGGGCCTGATGAACACTGAAGCTTTCTTT. It codes for CASSYSGLMNTEAFF.

The chain links TRBV28 to TRBJ1-4; D perhaps matches TRBD1 (6 bases). Germline V CDR1 and CDR2: MDHEN, SYDVKM. The CDR3 runs to 15 residues. The V end lost 7 bases, the J end lost 5 bases, and 17 bases lay between the germline ends. The CDR3 coding sequence is TGTGCCAGCACCCCATCCGGGGGGGCGAATGAAAAACTGTTTTTT. It translates to CASTPSGGANEKLFF.

The genes are TRBV20-1 and TRBJ1-3; weak D call: TRBD1 (5 bases). V was trimmed by 6 bases and J by 7 bases, leaving 10 bases between them. The CDR3 totals 11 residues. Germline V gene data show CDR1 as DFQATT and CDR2 as SNEGSKA (reference sequence). CDR3 region: CSAPRQNTIYF. CDR3 coding DNA: TGCAGTGCGCCACGACAGAACACCATATATTTT.

The V gene is TRBV27, the J gene TRBJ2-7; 13 bases fit TRBD2. CDR3 length: 13 amino acids. The V and J ends lost 6 bases and 7 bases, in that order; junction bases with no gene match: 3. In germline, CDR1 is MNHEY, CDR2 SMNVEV (reference sequence). CDR3 residues: CASRLAGGREQYF. CDR3 nucleotides: TGTGCCAGCAGACTAGCGGGAGGGAGGGAGCAGTACTTC.

This chain uses TRBV28 with TRBJ2-1; 7 bases fit TRBD2. V lost 2 bases to trimming and J lost 8 bases; unmatched junction nucleotides: 15. This CDR3 has 17 amino acids. CDR1 MDHEN and CDR2 SYDVKM come from the germline V gene. DNA for the CDR3: TGTGCCAGCAGTTTAGATCGCGGCGGGAGAACTGCAGATGAGCAGTTCTTC. It yields the protein CASSLDRGGRTADEQFF.

This clone was recorded once. The V call is TRBV14, the J call TRBJ2-1; no firm D call. CDR1 is SGHDN, CDR2 FVKESK, per germline. The CDR3 has 13 residues. V lost 2 bases, J lost 3 bases, and 5 bases lay in between. CDR3 region: CASSQNNYNEQFF. The CDR3 DNA reads TGTGCCAGCAGCCAAAACAACTACAATGAGCAGTTCTTC. Full variable domain (rest looked up from reference TRBV14 and TRBJ2-1): EAGVTQFPSHSVIEKGQTVTLRCDPISGHDNLYWYRRVMGKEIKFLLHFVKESKQDESGMPNNRFLAERTGGTYSTLKVQPAELEDSGVYFCASSQNNYNEQFFGPGTRLTVL.

The V call is TRBV27, the J call TRBJ2-3; 8 nucleotides line up with TRBD2. The CDR3 contains 15 residues. Germline V CDR1 and CDR2: MNHEY, SMNVEV (reference sequence). V trimming: 6 bases; J trimming: 0 bases; junction bases outside the gene matches: 5. In nucleotides, the CDR3 is TGTGCCAGCAGCTCCCCTAGCGGGAGCACAGATACGCAGTATTTT. It specifies CASSSPSGSTDTQYF.

This chain joins TRBV5-6 and TRBJ2-7, with a possible D match to TRBD2 (5 bases). CDR3 length: 14 residues. Germline CDR1 is SGHDT and CDR2 is YYEEEE. Trimming pared 0 bases from V and 4 bases from J, leaving 11 bases between. This CDR3 reads CASSLVRGWYEQYF. The DNA of the CDR3 is TGTGCCAGCAGCTTGGTAAGAGGGTGGTACGAGCAGTACTTC.

This rearrangement joins TRBV28 to TRBJ2-1, with 8 positions matching TRBD2. Trimming took 3 bases from V and 0 from J; bases not matched to a gene: 22. Per the germline V gene, CDR1 is MDHEN and CDR2 is SYDVKM. This CDR3 contains 22 residues. The CDR3 coding sequence is TGTGCCAGCAGTTTCCCCAGGGCGACTAGCGTCCTTTTCTCGAGCTCCTACAATGAGCAGTTCTTC. Its protein is CASSFPRATSVLFSSSYNEQFF.

The chain links TRBV20-1 to TRBJ2-3; a weak D match, TRBD1 (6 bases). Between the trimmed V and J ends, which lost 3 bases and 11 bases, there was a span of 12 bases. This CDR3 region has 11 residues. Per germline, CDR1 DFQATT and CDR2 SNEGSKA (reference sequence). CDR3 in DNA: TGCAGTGCTAGTTTCAGGGACAAGCAGTATTTT. This sequence encodes CSASFRDKQYF.

The chain has TRBV27 and TRBJ2-1; TRBD2 agrees at 9 bases. This CDR3 comprises 15 residues. After removal of 7 bases from V and 10 bases from J, the junction contained 14 bases not matched to a gene. Per the germline V gene, CDR1 is MNHEY and CDR2 is SMNVEV (reference sequence). In DNA form, the CDR3 reads TGTGCCAGCAACTTCGCGGGAGGGTTCCTTAGGGAGCAGTTCTTC. This codes for CASNFAGGFLREQFF.

The DNA of the CDR3 is TGTGCCAGCAGTTTATCCGGGGAGACCCAGTACTTC. Its translation: CASSLSGETQYF. This chain connects TRBV27 to TRBJ2-5; D ambiguous. V was trimmed by 0 bases and J by 5 bases, leaving 4 bases between them. The germline gives CDR1 MNHEY, CDR2 SMNVEV (reference sequence). The CDR3 contains 12 residues.

This clone has only one observation. This chain uses TRBV9 with TRBJ2-7; TRBD2 matches at 7 bases. V lost 1 base to trimming and J lost 4 bases; unmatched junction nucleotides: 8. From germline, CDR1 is SGDLS and CDR2 YYNGEE. The CDR3 runs to 15 residues. CDR3 nucleotides: TGTGCCAGCAGCGTAAGCGGGACCGACGGGTACGAGCAGTACTTC. Residues: CASSVSGTDGYEQYF.

This clone was recorded a few times. V usage is TRBV28 and J usage is TRBJ2-1; D not resolved. V shed 5 bases and J shed 2 bases, with 10 bases lying between them. The germline gives CDR1 MDHEN, CDR2 SYDVKM. The CDR3 totals 14 residues. The CDR3 sequence is CASSHDGAYNEQFF. CDR3 sequence (DNA): TGTGCCAGCAGTCATGACGGAGCCTACAATGAGCAGTTCTTC.

This clone came up a few times. J is TRBJ1-4 and V is TRBV5-4, with D possibly TRBD1 on 6 matching bases. Germline CDR1 SGHNT, CDR2 YYREEE (reference sequence). With 2 bases removed from V and 3 bases from J, the gap between germline ends came to 14 bases. There are 16 residues in the CDR3. CDR3 residues: CASSFSAGAANEKLFF. The CDR3 coding sequence is TGTGCCAGCAGCTTTTCCGCGGGGGCGGCTAATGAAAAACTGTTTTTT.

The DNA for the CDR3 is TGCGCCAGCAAAGGGGGGACAGGGAACTATGGCTACACCTTC. This sequence encodes CASKGGTGNYGYTF. The chain uses TRBV5-1 and TRBJ1-2; TRBD1 agrees at 9 bases. This CDR3 contains 14 residues. The trim removed 6 bases at V and 2 bases at J, leaving 5 bases unmatched. The germline V gene has CDR1 SGHRS and CDR2 YFSETQ.

The sample holds a few counts of this clone. The chain combines TRBV6-1 with TRBJ1-5; TRBD1 aligns across 7 bases. The CDR3 length is 15 residues. CDR1 is MNHNS and CDR2 is SASEGT in the germline V gene. After removal of 5 bases from V and 3 bases from J, the junction contained 7 bases not matched to a gene. In DNA form, the CDR3 reads TGTGCCAGCAGTACCGGGACAGATCCCAATCAGCCCCAGCATTTT. Encoded protein: CASSTGTDPNQPQHF.

The chain employs TRBV4-3 and TRBJ2-4; 16 bases are shared with TRBD2. In germline, CDR1 is LGHNA, CDR2 YSLEER. The CDR3 has 19 amino acids. The junction had 18 bases not matched to a gene; V was cut back by 4 bases and J by 12 bases. The CDR3 bases are TGCGCCAGCAGCCTCCAACCGGGACTAGCGGGAGGGGGCACGGACAGTCAGTACTTC. Its translation: CASSLQPGLAGGGTDSQYF.

This rearrangement joins TRBV2 to TRBJ2-3, with 8 bases fitting TRBD2. The CDR3 is made up of 13 amino acids. Trimming took 11 bases from V and 4 from J; bases not matched to a gene: 8. CDR1 SNHLY and CDR2 FYNNEI come from the germline V gene. CDR3 sequence: CAGDSGSPDTQYF. Written as DNA, the CDR3 is TGTGCCGGAGACAGCGGGAGTCCAGATACGCAGTATTTT.

This clone was observed a handful of times. The CDR3 bases are TGTGCCAGCAGCCAAGATAGGGCACGGACAGTCTATGGCTACACCTTC. Amino acid sequence: CASSQDRARTVYGYTF. The chain uses TRBV4-2 and TRBJ1-2; D is possibly TRBD1 (6 bases). Germline V gene lookup returns CDR1 LGHNA and CDR2 YNFKEQ. Between the trimmed V and J ends, which lost 0 bases and 4 bases, there was a span of 15 bases. The CDR3 contains 16 residues.

This chain links TRBV7-8 with TRBJ1-2; 10 positions match TRBD1. The V gene's germline CDR1 is SGHVS and CDR2 FQNEAQ. The CDR3 contains 16 residues. With V trimmed by 0 bases and J by 6 bases, 7 bases remained unmatched. In DNA, the CDR3 is TGTGCCAGCAGCTTAGCACGCCGGGACAGGGGAAATGGCTACACCTTC. This gives the protein CASSLARRDRGNGYTF. The variable domain in full, with the rest retrieved from reference TRBV7-8 and TRBJ1-2, is GAGVSQSPRYKVAKRGQDVALRCDPISGHVSLFWYQQALGQGPEFLTYFQNEAQLDKSGLPSDRFFAERPEGSVSTLKIQRTQQEDSAVYLCASSLARRDRGNGYTFGSGTRLTVV.

This clone appeared a few times. The CDR3 region is CASSPPRAAGANVLTF. CDR3 sequence (DNA): TGTGCCAGCAGCCCTCCCAGGGCGGCTGGGGCCAACGTCCTGACTTTC. V usage is TRBV7-2 and J usage is TRBJ2-6; a possible D gene is TRBD1 (5 bases). V was clipped by 5 bases and J by 2 bases, with 13 bases between them. The CDR3 length is 16 residues. Germline V gene sequence: CDR1 SGHTA, CDR2 FQGNSA.

This clone has just one count. V usage is TRBV27 and J usage is TRBJ1-5; D is unclear. The germline gives CDR1 MNHEY, CDR2 SMNVEV (reference sequence). V lost 2 bases to trimming and J lost 6 bases, with 8 bases between them. The CDR3 is 13 amino acids. The CDR3 protein is CASSLSFSQPQHF. In DNA, the CDR3 is TGTGCCAGCAGTTTAAGTTTTAGTCAGCCCCAGCATTTT.